The 28 T cell receptor beta chains reported below all come from one sample, sequenced in a study of blood T cell repertoires in COVID-19. Clones were read by immunoSEQ multiplex PCR, and TCRdb kept only the in-frame ones, dropping some. Counted here are fewer than 500,000 clones, more than 80% occurring once; the ten biggest clones make up around 1.4%. Sequenced material: peripheral blood. The receptors were sampled from a woman in her 30s with active or convalescent COVID-19.

The chain is built from TRBV19 and TRBJ2-1, with 7 bases aligning to TRBD2. There are 14 residues in the CDR3. V shed 0 bases and J 8 bases; nucleotides not matched to a gene: 4. Per the germline V gene, CDR1 is LNHDA and CDR2 is SQIVND (reference sequence). The CDR3 region is CASSIDRGEYEQFF. In DNA form, the CDR3 reads TGTGCCAGTAGTATAGATCGGGGGGAGTATGAGCAGTTCTTC. Full variable domain (remainder filled in from reference TRBV19 and TRBJ2-1): DGGITQSPKYLFRKEGQNVTLSCEQNLNHDAMYWYRQDPGQGLRLIYYSQIVNDFQKGDIAEGYSVSREKKESFPLTVTSAQKNPTAFYLCASSIDRGEYEQFFGPGTRLTVL.

This chain connects TRBV30 to TRBJ2-3; TRBD2 agrees at 10 bases. CDR1 is GTSNPN and CDR2 is SVGIG in the germline V gene (reference sequence). The V segment lost 5 bases and the J segment 1 base; nucleotides outside the gene matches: 6. The CDR3 loop spans 15 amino acids. The CDR3 here is CAWAAGTSGTDTQYF. The CDR3 DNA reads TGTGCCTGGGCCGCCGGGACTAGCGGCACAGATACGCAGTATTTT.

The rearrangement joins TRBV6-5 to TRBJ2-1; 10 bases are shared with TRBD2. V lost 6 bases and J lost 4; bases outside the gene matches: 3. Germline V CDR1 and CDR2: MNHEY, SVGAGI. This CDR3 is 14 amino acids long. In nucleotides, the CDR3 is TGTGCCAGCAGGAGCGGGGGGGTATACAATGAGCAGTTCTTC. Translation: CASRSGGVYNEQFF.

The chain is built from TRBV4-1 and TRBJ2-5; TRBD1 matches 10 bases. The CDR3 extends over 16 amino acids. Germline lookup yields CDR1 MGHRA and CDR2 YSYEKL. Trimming at V came to 2 bases and at J to 3 bases, leaving 6 bases not matched to a gene. The CDR3, as DNA: TGCGCCAGCAGCCAACCGGGACAGGGGTTAAAAGAGACCCAGTACTTC. Residues: CASSQPGQGLKETQYF.

The chain employs TRBV25-1 and TRBJ2-1; 10 nucleotides agree with TRBD2. This CDR3 region has 17 residues. Germline V gene data show CDR1 as MGHDK and CDR2 as SYGVNS. With V trimmed by 3 bases and J by 6 bases, 11 bases remained unmatched. CDR3 region: CASSDTRRAGGPNEQFF. CDR3 nucleotide sequence: TGTGCCAGCAGTGATACCCGCCGAGCGGGGGGGCCCAATGAGCAGTTCTTC. Based on the CDR3 plus reference TRBV25-1 and TRBJ2-1, the full variable domain is EADIYQTPRYLVIGTGKKITLECSQTMGHDKMYWYQQDPGMELHLIHYSYGVNSTEKGDLSSESTVSRIRTEHFPLTLESARPSHTSQYLCASSDTRRAGGPNEQFFGPGTRLTVL.

The chain employs TRBV7-6 and TRBJ2-7, with 9 nucleotides matching TRBD1. V shed 4 bases, J shed 0 bases, and the junction held 7 bases outside the gene matches. There are 16 residues in the CDR3. The germline CDR1 and CDR2 sequences are SGHVS and FNYEAQ. CDR3: CASSSLPGQGSYEQYF. The CDR3 coding sequence is TGTGCCAGCAGCTCACTACCGGGACAGGGCTCCTACGAGCAGTACTTC.

This clone was recorded at least ten times. V and J are TRBV4-2 and TRBJ2-3; TRBD2 might be the D (5 bases). The V gene lost 1 base and the J gene lost 3 bases, with 14 bases spanning the gap. The CDR3 runs to 16 residues. Germline CDR1 is LGHNA and CDR2 is YNFKEQ. CDR3 amino acids: CASSQGEGSGTDTQYF. The DNA of the CDR3 is TGTGCCAGCAGCCAAGGAGAAGGGAGTGGGACAGATACGCAGTATTTT.

This chain connects TRBV5-1 to TRBJ2-1, with unresolved D. Germline V lookup: CDR1 SGHRS, CDR2 YFSETQ. The CDR3 consists of 14 residues. V gave up 2 bases and J gave up 1 base, with 7 bases separating them. CDR3 nucleotides: TGCGCCAGCAGCTTCGGCGGATCCTACAATGAGCAGTTCTTC. It translates to CASSFGGSYNEQFF.

V gene TRBV2 combines with J gene TRBJ2-1; 10 bases agree with TRBD2. With 8 bases clipped from V and 9 bases from J, the junction kept 10 bases outside the gene matches. Germline V gene sequence: CDR1 SNHLY, CDR2 FYNNEI. This CDR3 region has 14 residues. CDR3 sequence: CASVASGGGSEQFF. The CDR3 DNA sequence: TGTGCCAGCGTGGCTAGCGGGGGTGGTAGTGAGCAGTTCTTC.

The chain is built from TRBV5-6 and TRBJ1-1; D is uncertain. V was trimmed by 3 bases and J by 8 bases, leaving 14 bases between them. The CDR3 has 13 amino acids. Germline assignment: CDR1 SGHDT and CDR2 YYEEEE. The CDR3 sequence: CASSYRTGAEAFF. The CDR3 nucleotides read TGTGCCAGCAGCTATAGGACGGGAGCGGAAGCTTTCTTT. Combining the CDR3 with reference TRBV5-6 and TRBJ1-1 gives the whole variable domain DAGVTQSPTHLIKTRGQQVTLRCSPKSGHDTVSWYQQALGQGPQFIFQYYEEEERQRGNFPDRFSGHQFPNYSSELNVNALLLGDSALYLCASSYRTGAEAFFGQGTRLTVV.

This clone came up a few times. V usage is TRBV7-8 and J usage is TRBJ2-3, with 8 bases matching TRBD2. CDR3 length: 14 residues. CDR1 SGHVS and CDR2 FQNEAQ come from the germline V gene. The V and J ends lost 2 bases and 6 bases, in that order; junction bases with no gene match: 4. This CDR3 reads CASSLTGGRDTQYF. CDR3 sequence (DNA): TGTGCCAGCAGCTTAACGGGGGGGAGGGATACGCAGTATTTT.

The chain couples TRBV5-6 to TRBJ1-2; 9 bases line up with TRBD1. The ends lost 3 bases at V and 8 bases at J; junction bases unmatched: 5. This CDR3 has 13 amino acids. Germline V lookup: CDR1 SGHDT, CDR2 YYEEEE. The CDR3 DNA is TGTGCCAGCAGCTCTACAGGGGGCGGAGGCTACACCTTC. Protein: CASSSTGGGGYTF.

This clone has only a few counts. The CDR3: CASSFSVASHNEQFF. The CDR3 DNA follows: TGTGCCAGCAGCTTTTCGGTAGCGAGCCACAATGAGCAGTTCTTC. The chain has TRBV7-2 and TRBJ2-1; tentative D call: TRBD2 (5 bases). The V end lost 3 bases, the J end lost 5 bases, and 14 bases lay between the germline ends. In germline, CDR1 is SGHTA, CDR2 FQGNSA. The CDR3 is 15 residues long.

The rearrangement links TRBV2 to TRBJ1-1, with unresolved D. The CDR3 is made up of 14 amino acids. V dropped 1 base and J dropped 3 bases, with 9 bases sitting between them. CDR1 and CDR2 (germline): SNHLY, FYNNEI. CDR3: CASSEETRYTEAFF. Written as DNA, the CDR3 is TGTGCCAGCAGTGAAGAGACTCGATACACTGAAGCTTTCTTT.

The chain recombines TRBV4-2 with TRBJ2-7; D might be TRBD2 (6 bases). CDR3 length equals 14 residues. Trimming took off 4 bases at V and 7 bases at J, with 17 bases between the two ends. Germline assignment: CDR1 LGHNA and CDR2 YNFKEQ. The CDR3 nucleotides read TGTGCCAGCAGCCGGGGGACGGGGGTTGGGGAGCAGTACTTC. Residues: CASSRGTGVGEQYF.

This sequence joins TRBV6-1 and TRBJ1-2; 9 positions match TRBD1. Trimming at V came to 3 bases and at J to 8 bases, leaving 7 bases not matched to a gene. The germline CDR1 and CDR2 sequences are MNHNS and SASEGT. The CDR3 has 14 residues. CDR3 in DNA: TGTGCCAGCAGTGACGGACAGGGGACATTCGGCTACACCTTC. Translated, it gives CASSDGQGTFGYTF.

V and J are TRBV2 and TRBJ2-3; tentatively, D is TRBD2 (6 bases). The germline gives CDR1 SNHLY, CDR2 FYNNEI. V was pared by 6 bases and J by 0 bases, with 13 bases between. The CDR3 is 15 amino acids. CDR3 in DNA: TGTGCCAGCAGCACGCGGGAAGCTAGCACAGATACGCAGTATTTT. Amino acids: CASSTREASTDTQYF.

The V gene is TRBV5-4, the J gene TRBJ2-7; tentatively, D is TRBD2 (6 bases). This CDR3 comprises 16 residues. Germline CDR1 and CDR2: SGHNT and YYREEE (reference sequence). Trimming removed 0 bases from V and 3 bases from J, with 16 bases in between. The CDR3 region is CASSLDGTSANYEQYF. CDR3 nucleotides: TGTGCCAGCAGCTTGGATGGGACTTCCGCTAACTACGAGCAGTACTTC. Together with reference TRBV5-4 and TRBJ2-7, the CDR3 gives the full variable domain: ETGVTQSPTHLIKTRGQQVTLRCSSQSGHNTVSWYQQALGQGPQFIFQYYREEENGRGNFPPRFSGLQFPNYSSELNVNALELDDSALYLCASSLDGTSANYEQYFGPGTRLTVT.

The rearrangement links TRBV7-6 to TRBJ2-1; TRBD1 aligns across 8 bases. Germline CDR1 and CDR2: SGHVS and FNYEAQ. Trimming cost V 5 bases and J 4 bases; bases outside gene matches: 10. The CDR3 is 16 amino acids. The CDR3 sequence is CASSQGGRGLYNEQFF. In DNA form, the CDR3 reads TGTGCCAGCAGCCAGGGGGGCAGGGGGCTTTACAATGAGCAGTTCTTC.

The genes are TRBV7-9 and TRBJ1-2; 9 bases align to TRBD1. The germline CDR1 and CDR2 sequences are SEHNR and FQNEAQ (reference sequence). V trimming: 1 base; J trimming: 4 bases; junction bases outside the gene matches: 10. The CDR3 loop spans 17 amino acids. The CDR3 DNA follows: TGTGCCAGCAGCTTAGAGCTTATGTCGGGACAGGGCTATGGCTACACCTTC. As protein: CASSLELMSGQGYGYTF.

The V gene is TRBV5-1, the J gene TRBJ2-1; D might be TRBD1 (5 bases). V was shortened by 0 bases and J by 7 bases, with 11 bases between the two germline ends. CDR3 length: 14 amino acids. From germline, CDR1 is SGHRS and CDR2 YFSETQ. The CDR3 reads CASSLASGPNEQFF. Here the CDR3 DNA reads TGCGCCAGCAGCTTGGCCTCAGGGCCGAATGAGCAGTTCTTC.

The CDR3 region has the DNA TGCGCCAGCAGTGAGTCGCAGGGGAATTATGTCGAAGCTTTCTTT. This codes for CASSESQGNYVEAFF. The V and J genes are TRBV10-2 and TRBJ1-1, with a possible D match to TRBD1 (6 bases). Per the germline V gene, CDR1 is WSHSY and CDR2 is SAAADI. V lost 0 bases and J 8 bases, leaving 16 bases between the germline ends. The CDR3 is made up of 15 amino acids.

The chain has TRBV27 and TRBJ1-2; D unresolved. The CDR3 is 13 amino acids. V was pared by 0 bases and J by 8 bases, with 10 bases between. CDR1 MNHEY and CDR2 SMNVEV come from the germline V gene (reference sequence). This CDR3 reads CASSLSRRGGYTF. The CDR3 nucleotides are TGTGCCAGCAGTTTATCAAGAAGAGGGGGCTACACCTTC.

This chain joins TRBV10-1 and TRBJ1-5; possibly TRBD1 for D (6 bases). V was cut by 6 bases and J by 5 bases, with 20 bases left in between. This CDR3 region has 16 residues. Germline V gene data show CDR1 as WNHNN and CDR2 as SYGVQD (reference sequence). CDR3 loop: CASSGQGHAGDQPQHF. The CDR3 DNA sequence: TGCGCCAGCAGCGGTCAGGGGCACGCGGGGGATCAGCCCCAGCATTTT.

Concerning this clone itself: It may be a read error: a sequence one base away is much more abundant. J is TRBJ1-5 and V is TRBV19; possible D gene TRBD1, 6 bases. CDR1 is LNHDA and CDR2 is SQIVND in the germline V gene (reference sequence). The CDR3 is made up of 13 amino acids. V lost 5 bases, J lost 6 bases, and 11 bases lay in between. The CDR3 reads CASSGGGGQPQHF. The CDR3 nucleotides read TGTGCCAGTAGTGGTGGGGGCGGTCAGCCCCAGCATTTT.

The chain combines TRBV2 with TRBJ1-2, with D hard to call. The CDR3 loop spans 13 amino acids. Deletions cut 9 bases from V and 1 base from J, with 12 bases between. The V gene's germline CDR1 is SNHLY and CDR2 FYNNEI. The CDR3 DNA is TGTGCCAGTGAGCCCCGGGTTAACTATGGCTACACCTTC. Its translation is CASEPRVNYGYTF. Supplemented by reference TRBV2 and TRBJ1-2, the full variable domain reads EPEVTQTPSHQVTQMGQEVILRCVPISNHLYFYWYRQILGQKVEFLVSFYNNEISEKSEIFDDQFSVERPDGSNFTLKIRSTKLEDSAMYFCASEPRVNYGYTFGSGTRLTVV.

The rearrangement joins TRBV6-5 to TRBJ2-3, with D tentatively TRBD2 (6 bases). Germline CDR1 reads MNHEY; CDR2 reads SVGAGI. This CDR3 contains 15 residues. V was shortened by 0 bases and J by 0 bases, with 7 bases between the two germline ends. For the CDR3, the DNA is TGTGCCAGCAGTTACTCGCGGGGCAGCACAGATACGCAGTATTTT. Residues: CASSYSRGSTDTQYF.

This chain uses TRBV15 with TRBJ1-1; D remains ambiguous. CDR1 LNHNV and CDR2 YYDKDF come from the germline V gene (reference sequence). This CDR3 is built from 15 residues. Deletions cut 0 bases from V and 3 bases from J, with 11 bases between. For the CDR3, the DNA is TGTGCCACCAGCAGAGATTTCGCAACTCACACTGAAGCTTTCTTT. This gives the protein CATSRDFATHTEAFF. Complete variable domain (other parts from reference TRBV15 and TRBJ1-1): DAMVIQNPRYQVTQFGKPVTLSCSQTLNHNVMYWYQQKSSQAPKLLFHYYDKDFNNEADTPDNFQSRRPNTSFCFLDIRSPGLGDTAMYLCATSRDFATHTEAFFGQGTRLTVV.